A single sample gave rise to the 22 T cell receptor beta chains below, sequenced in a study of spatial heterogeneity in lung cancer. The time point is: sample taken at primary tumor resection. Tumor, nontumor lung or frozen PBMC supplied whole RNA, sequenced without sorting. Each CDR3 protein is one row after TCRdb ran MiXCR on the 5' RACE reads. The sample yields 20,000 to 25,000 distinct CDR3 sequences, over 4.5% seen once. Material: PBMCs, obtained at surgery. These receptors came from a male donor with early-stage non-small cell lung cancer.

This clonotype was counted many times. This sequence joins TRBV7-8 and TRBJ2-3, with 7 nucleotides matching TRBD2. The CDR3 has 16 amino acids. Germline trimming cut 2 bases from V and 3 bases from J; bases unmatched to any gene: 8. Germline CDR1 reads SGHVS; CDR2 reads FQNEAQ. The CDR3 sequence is CASSLRVQRGTDTQYF. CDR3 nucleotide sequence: TGTGCCAGCAGCTTAAGGGTCCAGCGGGGAACAGATACGCAGTATTTT.

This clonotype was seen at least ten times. CDR3 in DNA: TGTGCCACCAGCAGAGTAACCAATCAGCCCCAGCATTTT. Translation gives CATSRVTNQPQHF. The chain links TRBV15 to TRBJ1-5; D is undetermined. This CDR3 spans 13 amino acids. The V end lost 1 base, the J end lost 3 bases, and 4 bases lay between the germline ends. CDR1 and CDR2 from the germline V gene are LNHNV and YYDKDF (reference sequence).

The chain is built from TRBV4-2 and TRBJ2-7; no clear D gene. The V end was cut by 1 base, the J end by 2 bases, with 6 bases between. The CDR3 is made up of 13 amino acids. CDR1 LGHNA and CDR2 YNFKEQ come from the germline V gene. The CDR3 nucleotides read TGTGCCAGCAGCCAAGCCGGCACCTACGAGCAGTACTTC. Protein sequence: CASSQAGTYEQYF.

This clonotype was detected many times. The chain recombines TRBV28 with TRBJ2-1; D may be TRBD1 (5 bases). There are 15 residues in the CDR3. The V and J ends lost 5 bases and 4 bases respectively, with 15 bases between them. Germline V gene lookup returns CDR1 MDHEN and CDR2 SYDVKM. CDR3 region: CASSPQGAIYNEQFF. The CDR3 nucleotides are TGTGCCAGCAGTCCCCAAGGGGCTATTTACAATGAGCAGTTCTTC.

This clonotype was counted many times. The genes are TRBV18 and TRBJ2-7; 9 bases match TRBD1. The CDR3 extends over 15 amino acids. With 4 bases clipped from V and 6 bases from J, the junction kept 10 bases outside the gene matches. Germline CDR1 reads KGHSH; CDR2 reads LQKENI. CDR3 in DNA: TGTGCCAGCTCACTTACCGGGACAGGGCCTTTCGAGCAGTACTTC. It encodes CASSLTGTGPFEQYF.

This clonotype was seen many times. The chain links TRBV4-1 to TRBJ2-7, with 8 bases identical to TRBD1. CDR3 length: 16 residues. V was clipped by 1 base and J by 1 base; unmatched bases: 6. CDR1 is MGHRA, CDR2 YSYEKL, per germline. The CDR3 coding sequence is TGCGCCAGCAGCCAAGGTCCCGGGACAGGTTCCTACGAGCAGTACTTC. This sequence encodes CASSQGPGTGSYEQYF.

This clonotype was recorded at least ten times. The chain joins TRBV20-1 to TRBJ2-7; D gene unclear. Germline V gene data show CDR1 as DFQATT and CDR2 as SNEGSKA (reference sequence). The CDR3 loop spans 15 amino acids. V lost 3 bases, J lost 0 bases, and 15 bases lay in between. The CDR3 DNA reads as TGCAGTGCTAGGGATGCGGTGGTTAGCTCCTACGAGCAGTACTTC. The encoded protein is CSARDAVVSSYEQYF.

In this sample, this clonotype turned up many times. The CDR3: CASSSDSILGYGYTF. CDR3 DNA sequence: TGTGCCAGCAGTTCCGACTCAATTCTAGGCTATGGCTACACCTTC. V is TRBV7-9 and J is TRBJ1-2; D ambiguous. CDR1 is SEHNR and CDR2 is FQNEAQ in the germline V gene (reference sequence). The CDR3 covers 15 residues. V lost 6 bases and J 4 bases, leaving 18 bases between the germline ends. Full variable domain (remainder filled in from reference TRBV7-9 and TRBJ1-2): DTGVSQNPRHKITKRGQNVTFRCDPISEHNRLYWYRQTLGQGPEFLTYFQNEAQLEKSRLLSDRFSAERPKGSFSTLEIQRTEQGDSAMYLCASSSDSILGYGYTFGSGTRLTVV.

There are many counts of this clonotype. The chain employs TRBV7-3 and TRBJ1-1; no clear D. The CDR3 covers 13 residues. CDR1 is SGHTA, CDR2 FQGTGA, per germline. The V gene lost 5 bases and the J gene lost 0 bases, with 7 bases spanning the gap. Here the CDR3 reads CASSRSMNTEAFF. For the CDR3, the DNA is TGTGCCAGCAGCCGCAGTATGAACACTGAAGCTTTCTTT.

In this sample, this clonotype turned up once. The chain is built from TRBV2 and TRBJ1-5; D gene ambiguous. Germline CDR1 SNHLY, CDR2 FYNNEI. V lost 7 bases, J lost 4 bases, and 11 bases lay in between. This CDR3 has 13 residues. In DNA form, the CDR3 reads TGTGCCAGCAACACAAAGTGGAATCAGCCCCAGCATTTT. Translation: CASNTKWNQPQHF.

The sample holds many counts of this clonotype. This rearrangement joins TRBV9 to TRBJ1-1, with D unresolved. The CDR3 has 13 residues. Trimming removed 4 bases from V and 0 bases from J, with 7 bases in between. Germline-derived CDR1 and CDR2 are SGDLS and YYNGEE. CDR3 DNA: TGTGCCAGCAGCCCCGGCTTGAACACTGAAGCTTTCTTT. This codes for CASSPGLNTEAFF. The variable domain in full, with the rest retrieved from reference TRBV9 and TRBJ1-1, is DSGVTQTPKHLITATGQRVTLRCSPRSGDLSVYWYQQSLDQGLQFLIQYYNGEERAKGNILERFSAQQFPDLHSELNLSSLELGDSALYFCASSPGLNTEAFFGQGTRLTVV.

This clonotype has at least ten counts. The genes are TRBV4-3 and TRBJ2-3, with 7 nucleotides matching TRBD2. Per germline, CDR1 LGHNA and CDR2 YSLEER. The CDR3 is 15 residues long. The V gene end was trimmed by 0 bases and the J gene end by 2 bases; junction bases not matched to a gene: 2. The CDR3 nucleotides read TGCGCCAGCAGCCAAGATAAGCGGGACACAGATACGCAGTATTTT. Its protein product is CASSQDKRDTDTQYF.

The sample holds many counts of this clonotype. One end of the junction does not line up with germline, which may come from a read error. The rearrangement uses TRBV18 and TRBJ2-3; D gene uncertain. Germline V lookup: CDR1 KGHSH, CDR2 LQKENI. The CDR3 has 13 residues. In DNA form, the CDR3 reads TGTGCCAACTCACCGCCCCCCACAGATACGCAGTATTTT. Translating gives CANSPPPTDTQYF.

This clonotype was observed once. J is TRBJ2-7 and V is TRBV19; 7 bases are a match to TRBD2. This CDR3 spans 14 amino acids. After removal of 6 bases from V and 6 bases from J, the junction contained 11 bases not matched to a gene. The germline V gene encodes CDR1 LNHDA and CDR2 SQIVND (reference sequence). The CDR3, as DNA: TGTGCCAGTAGGCGCGGGAGAAGGGACGGCGAGCAGTACTTC. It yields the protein CASRRGRRDGEQYF.

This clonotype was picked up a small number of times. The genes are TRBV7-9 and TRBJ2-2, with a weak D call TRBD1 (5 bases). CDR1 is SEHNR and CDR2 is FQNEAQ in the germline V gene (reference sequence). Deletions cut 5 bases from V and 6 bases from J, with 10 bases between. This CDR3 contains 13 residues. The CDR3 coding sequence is TGTGCCAGCAGCCAAGGGGCGGCCGGGGAGCTGTTTTTT. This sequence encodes CASSQGAAGELFF.

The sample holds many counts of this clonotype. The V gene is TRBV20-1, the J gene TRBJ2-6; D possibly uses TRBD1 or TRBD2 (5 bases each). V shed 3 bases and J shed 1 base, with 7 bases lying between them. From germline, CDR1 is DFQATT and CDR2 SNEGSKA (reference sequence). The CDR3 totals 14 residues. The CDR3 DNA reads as TGCAGTGCTAGGGGGGTTTCTGGGGCCAACGTCCTGACTTTC. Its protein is CSARGVSGANVLTF.

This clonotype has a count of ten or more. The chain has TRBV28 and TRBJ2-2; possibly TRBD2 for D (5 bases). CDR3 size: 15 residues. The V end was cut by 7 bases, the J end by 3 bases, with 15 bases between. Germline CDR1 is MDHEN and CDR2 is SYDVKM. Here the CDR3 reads CASTLQAAYTGELFF. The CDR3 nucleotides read TGTGCCAGCACCCTACAAGCGGCGTACACCGGGGAGCTGTTTTTT. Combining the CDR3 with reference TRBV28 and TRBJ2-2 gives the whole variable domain DVKVTQSSRYLVKRTGEKVFLECVQDMDHENMFWYRQDPGLGLRLIYFSYDVKMKEKGDIPEGYSVSREKKERFSLILESASTNQTSMYLCASTLQAAYTGELFFGEGSRLTVL.

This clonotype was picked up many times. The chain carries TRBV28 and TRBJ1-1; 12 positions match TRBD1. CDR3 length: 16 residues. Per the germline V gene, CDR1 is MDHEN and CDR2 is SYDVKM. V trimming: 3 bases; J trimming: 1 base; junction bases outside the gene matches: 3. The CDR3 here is CASSFGTGGRNTEAFF. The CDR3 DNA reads TGTGCCAGCAGTTTTGGGACAGGGGGCCGGAACACTGAAGCTTTCTTT.

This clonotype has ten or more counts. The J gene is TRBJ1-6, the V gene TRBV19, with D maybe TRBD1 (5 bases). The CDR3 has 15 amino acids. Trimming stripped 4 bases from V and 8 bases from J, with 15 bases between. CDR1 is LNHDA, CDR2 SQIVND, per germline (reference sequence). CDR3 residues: CASSTSGTLYSPLHF. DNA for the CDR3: TGTGCCAGTAGTACCTCCGGGACGCTTTATTCACCCCTCCACTTT.

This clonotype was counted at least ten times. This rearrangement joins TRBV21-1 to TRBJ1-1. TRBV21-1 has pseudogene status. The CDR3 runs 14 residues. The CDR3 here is CASSKARPALEAFF. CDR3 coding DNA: TGTGCCAGCAGCAAAGCAAGGCCAGCCCTAGAAGCTTTCTTT.

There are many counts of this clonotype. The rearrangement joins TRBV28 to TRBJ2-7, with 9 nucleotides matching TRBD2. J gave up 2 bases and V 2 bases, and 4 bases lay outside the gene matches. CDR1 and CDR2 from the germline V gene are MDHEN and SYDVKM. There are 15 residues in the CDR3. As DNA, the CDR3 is TGTGCCAGCAGTTTAAAGCTAGCGGGGACCTACGAGCAGTACTTC. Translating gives CASSLKLAGTYEQYF. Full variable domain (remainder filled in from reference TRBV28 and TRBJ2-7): DVKVTQSSRYLVKRTGEKVFLECVQDMDHENMFWYRQDPGLGLRLIYFSYDVKMKEKGDIPEGYSVSREKKERFSLILESASTNQTSMYLCASSLKLAGTYEQYFGPGTRLTVT.

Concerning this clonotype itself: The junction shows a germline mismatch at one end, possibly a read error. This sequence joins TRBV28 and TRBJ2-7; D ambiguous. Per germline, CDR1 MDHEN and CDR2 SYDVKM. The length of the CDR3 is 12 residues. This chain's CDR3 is CGSSFSSREQYF. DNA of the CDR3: TGTGGCAGCAGTTTTAGCTCCAGAGAGCAGTACTTC.